These 6 T cell receptor beta chains were sequenced from one sample in a study of cytomegalovirus exposure and HLA in healthy donors. The table came from immunoSEQ multiplex PCR; TCRdb's copy has only in-frame clones and leaves some out. The sample records hundreds of thousands of clones, around four fifths being singletons. Sequences were obtained from PBMCs. Receptors originate from a woman in her twenties or thirties in good health and CMV-seropositive.

The chain is built from TRBV28 and TRBJ1-1; no reliable D call. The ends were cut back, 5 bases at V and 0 bases at J, with 7 bases in the middle. The CDR3 is made up of 13 amino acids. Germline V gives CDR1 MDHEN, CDR2 SYDVKM. CDR3 in amino acids: CASSLRVNTEAFF. As DNA, the CDR3 is TGTGCCAGCAGTCTACGGGTGAACACTGAAGCTTTCTTT.

The chain is built from TRBV7-2 and TRBJ2-7; TRBD1 matches 9 bases. V shed 4 bases, J shed 1 base, and the junction held 8 bases outside the gene matches. The CDR3 extends over 16 amino acids. The germline CDR1 and CDR2 sequences are SGHTA and FQGNSA. The CDR3 spells CASSSMDRGSSYEQYF. CDR3 nucleotides: TGTGCCAGCAGCTCGATGGACAGGGGTTCTTCCTACGAGCAGTACTTC.

The chain carries TRBV15 and TRBJ2-7; 7 bases are a match to TRBD1. This CDR3 spans 15 amino acids. CDR1 and CDR2 (germline): LNHNV, YYDKDF (reference sequence). Losses at the gene ends were 1 base for V and 6 bases for J; bases not matched to a gene: 9. CDR3 amino acids: CATSRGQGGRGEQYF. Here the CDR3 DNA reads TGTGCCACCAGCAGAGGACAGGGCGGAAGGGGCGAGCAGTACTTC.

The rearrangement links TRBV4-3 to TRBJ2-1; no clear D gene. V lost 0 bases to trimming and J lost 7 bases, with 7 bases between them. Germline CDR1 reads LGHNA; CDR2 reads YSLEER. There are 13 residues in the CDR3. CDR3 amino acids: CASSQDIENEQFF. CDR3 DNA: TGCGCCAGCAGCCAAGATATCGAAAATGAGCAGTTCTTC.

The genes are TRBV13 and TRBJ1-2, with D possibly matching TRBD1 (6 bases). The germline V gene encodes CDR1 PRHDT and CDR2 FYEKMQ (reference sequence). The CDR3 contains 14 residues. Trimming removed 1 base from V and 4 bases from J, with 10 bases in between. For the CDR3, the DNA is TGTGCCAGCAGCTTAGACGCAGGGGTCTATGGCTACACCTTC. Its translation: CASSLDAGVYGYTF.

The chain carries TRBV2 and TRBJ2-1; the D is unclear. V was clipped by 5 bases and J by 10 bases, with 9 bases between them. CDR3 length: 11 residues. Germline loops: CDR1 SNHLY, CDR2 FYNNEI. The CDR3 region has the DNA TGTGCCAGCAGTTACACCGGGGAGCAGTTCTTC. Protein sequence: CASSYTGEQFF.